The 23 T cell receptor beta chains below come from one sample, sequenced in a study of shared clonotypes between healthy human individuals (dated by TCRdb to the early 2020s). Libraries were built with the immunoSEQ multiplex PCR assay. TCRdb re-hosts the immuneACCESS table, in-frame sequences only. Its copies lack some clones; in the studies checked, an unresolved V gene accounts for under half of them, and the cause for the rest is not known. This sample is represented by 2 million to 3 million clones; just over 90% of them were singletons. The ten largest clones capture 0.14% of the sample. The sample consisted of naive CD4+ T cells sorted from blood. What the cell subset or site label conveys for this sample: CD45RA+ positively selected. These receptors were collected from a man aged 18 to 29 in good health.

A single count supports this clone. The CDR3 bases are TGTGCCAGCAGTTATGGGACTAGCGCCACAGATACGCAGTATTTT. Residues: CASSYGTSATDTQYF. This chain links TRBV6-6 with TRBJ2-3; TRBD2 matches at 10 bases. The V gene's germline CDR1 is MNHNY and CDR2 SVGAGI (reference sequence). The ends lost 3 bases at V and 2 bases at J; junction bases unmatched: 2. This CDR3 is built from 15 residues.

This clone was seen just once. The chain carries TRBV4-1 and TRBJ1-6, with TRBD1 matching over 9 bases. CDR3 length equals 16 residues. Germline V lookup: CDR1 MGHRA, CDR2 YSYEKL. V trimming: 8 bases; J trimming: 5 bases; junction bases outside the gene matches: 10. Written as DNA, the CDR3 is TGCGCCAGCGGTCAACCGGGACAGGGAAATAATTCACCCCTCCACTTT. Protein sequence: CASGQPGQGNNSPLHF.

CDR3 region: CASRAPGMETQYF. DNA of the CDR3: TGTGCCAGCAGGGCCCCGGGGATGGAGACCCAGTACTTC. The chain joins TRBV9 to TRBJ2-5, with D possibly matching TRBD2 (5 bases). The CDR3 has 13 residues. V was trimmed by 5 bases and J by 5 bases, leaving 13 bases between them. Germline V lookup: CDR1 SGDLS, CDR2 YYNGEE.

The genes are TRBV28 and TRBJ2-7; no clear D gene. Trimming cost V 3 bases and J 0 bases, with 12 bases left between them. Germline assignment: CDR1 MDHEN and CDR2 SYDVKM. The CDR3 covers 15 residues. Here the CDR3 DNA reads TGTGCCAGCAGTTTTAGCCGGCAGAGCTCCTACGAGCAGTACTTC. Translating it yields CASSFSRQSSYEQYF.

The chain joins TRBV6-5 to TRBJ2-5, with 8 bases lining up with TRBD1. The J segment lost 8 bases and the V segment lost 5 bases, leaving 7 bases of the junction unmatched. The CDR3 spans 13 residues. The germline gives CDR1 MNHEY, CDR2 SVGAGI. The CDR3 DNA sequence: TGTGCCAGCAGTCCAACAGGGGGAGAAACCCAGTACTTC. It codes for CASSPTGGETQYF.

V gene TRBV29-1 combines with J gene TRBJ1-2; D is unclear. CDR1 is SQVTM, CDR2 ANQGSEA, per germline. This CDR3 is built from 12 residues. V dropped 3 bases and J dropped 4 bases, with 9 bases sitting between them. CDR3 sequence reads: CSVEQILYGYTF. The CDR3 DNA reads TGCAGCGTTGAGCAGATCCTCTATGGCTACACCTTC.

V gene TRBV6-5 combines with J gene TRBJ2-5; perhaps TRBD1 as D (6 bases). This CDR3 region has 16 residues. From germline, CDR1 is MNHEY and CDR2 SVGAGI. Trimming shortened V by 2 bases and J by 2 bases, and 15 bases separated the two germline ends. CDR3 in amino acids: CASSYALGTSQETQYF. DNA for the CDR3: TGTGCCAGCAGTTACGCGTTAGGGACATCTCAAGAGACCCAGTACTTC.

This chain connects TRBV11-2 to TRBJ1-2, with D tentatively TRBD1 (5 bases). This CDR3 is 13 amino acids long. V shed 5 bases and J shed 5 bases, with 12 bases lying between them. The germline V gene has CDR1 SGHAT and CDR2 FQNNGV. The CDR3 here is CASSTGTEYGYTF. In nucleotides, the CDR3 is TGTGCCAGCAGCACTGGGACCGAGTATGGCTACACCTTC.

The chain uses TRBV18 and TRBJ1-6; D unclear. The CDR3 consists of 15 residues. The germline gives CDR1 KGHSH, CDR2 LQKENI. V dropped 6 bases and J dropped 7 bases, with 16 bases sitting between them. The DNA for the CDR3 is TGTGCCAGCTCCCTCGAGGAGGCCCCAAATTCACCCCTCCACTTT. Protein sequence: CASSLEEAPNSPLHF.

This chain connects TRBV7-2 to TRBJ2-1, with 7 bases that match TRBD2. The germline V gene encodes CDR1 SGHTA and CDR2 FQGNSA. This CDR3 is built from 17 residues. Losses at the gene ends were 1 base for V and 0 bases for J; bases not matched to a gene: 6. The CDR3 loop is CASSLGSSGFSYNEQFF. The CDR3 nucleotides read TGTGCCAGCAGCTTAGGATCTAGCGGCTTCTCCTACAATGAGCAGTTCTTC.

This clone has just one count. The gene calls are TRBV5-6 and TRBJ1-2; no clear D. Germline assignment: CDR1 SGHDT and CDR2 YYEEEE. The CDR3 sequence is 14 residues long. The V end lost 1 base, the J end lost 3 bases, and 10 bases lay between the germline ends. The CDR3: CASSLPAGYYGYTF. The CDR3 bases are TGTGCCAGCAGCTTGCCCGCGGGCTACTATGGCTACACCTTC.

V usage is TRBV4-1 and J usage is TRBJ1-5; D ambiguous. Germline lookup yields CDR1 MGHRA and CDR2 YSYEKL. Trimming stripped 1 base from V and 1 base from J, with 14 bases between. The CDR3 runs 17 residues. The chain's CDR3 is CASSQVPQRLSNQPQHF. CDR3 DNA sequence: TGCGCCAGCAGCCAAGTCCCGCAGAGACTGAGCAATCAGCCCCAGCATTTT.

The rearrangement uses TRBV10-3 and TRBJ2-7, with 11 bases fitting TRBD1. The CDR3 loop spans 12 amino acids. V trimming: 11 bases; J trimming: 6 bases; junction bases outside the gene matches: 6. In germline, CDR1 is ENHRY, CDR2 SYGVKD. The CDR3 loop is CAAWTGGGEQYF. DNA for the CDR3: TGTGCCGCCTGGACAGGGGGCGGCGAGCAGTACTTC.

Details on this clone: Other nucleotide sequences from this sample produce the same CDR3. The V gene is TRBV28, the J gene TRBJ2-7; 8 nucleotides align to TRBD1. CDR3 length equals 12 residues. The germline V gene encodes CDR1 MDHEN and CDR2 SYDVKM. The J segment lost 2 bases and the V segment lost 8 bases, leaving 2 bases of the junction unmatched. The CDR3, as DNA: TGTGCCAGCGGGACAGGTCCCTACGAGCAGTACTTC. Amino acids: CASGTGPYEQYF.

This clone occurred once. Here the CDR3 DNA reads TGTGCCAGCTCACCACCGGCTAGCGGGGGGAGCGAGCAGTACTTC. Its protein product is CASSPPASGGSEQYF. The chain uses TRBV18 and TRBJ2-7; TRBD2 matches at 11 bases. Trimming removed 0 bases from V and 6 bases from J; junction bases left unmatched: 4. CDR1 and CDR2 from the germline V gene are KGHSH and LQKENI. This CDR3 region has 15 residues.

The V gene is TRBV15, the J gene TRBJ2-5; D remains ambiguous. V was cut by 0 bases and J by 0 bases, with 8 bases left in between. CDR1 is LNHNV and CDR2 is YYDKDF in the germline V gene (reference sequence). The length of the CDR3 is 15 residues. The CDR3 sequence is CATSREDEYQETQYF. In nucleotides, the CDR3 is TGTGCCACCAGCAGAGAGGACGAATACCAAGAGACCCAGTACTTC.

The rearrangement uses TRBV2 and TRBJ2-1, with unresolved D. The germline V gene has CDR1 SNHLY and CDR2 FYNNEI. The CDR3 has 12 amino acids. The ends were cut back, 4 bases at V and 9 bases at J, with 10 bases in the middle. The CDR3 protein is CASSVDFSEQFF. The CDR3 nucleotides read TGTGCCAGCAGTGTTGACTTTTCTGAGCAGTTCTTC.

J is TRBJ2-7 and V is TRBV10-1, with D possibly TRBD2 on 7 matching bases. V lost 4 bases to trimming and J lost 2 bases, with 15 bases between them. This CDR3 is built from 15 residues. In germline, CDR1 is WNHNN, CDR2 SYGVQD (reference sequence). CDR3: CASSAGGGHAYEQYF. The CDR3 DNA reads as TGCGCCAGCAGTGCTGGCGGGGGCCATGCCTACGAGCAGTACTTC.

The J gene is TRBJ1-5, the V gene TRBV30, with D possibly being TRBD1 (5 bases). Germline loops: CDR1 GTSNPN, CDR2 SVGIG (reference sequence). Trimming stripped 3 bases from V and 9 bases from J, with 12 bases between. The length of the CDR3 is 12 residues. The DNA of the CDR3 is TGTGCCTGGAGACACCCCGGGGGGCCCCAGCATTTT. Its translation is CAWRHPGGPQHF.

The CDR3: CASSPGTAFNQPQHF. The CDR3 region has the DNA TGTGCCAGCAGCCCTGGGACAGCTTTCAATCAGCCCCAGCATTTT. The V and J genes are TRBV7-9 and TRBJ1-5; 7 bases agree with TRBD1. The CDR3 runs to 15 residues. Trimming at V came to 5 bases and at J to 3 bases, leaving 7 bases not matched to a gene. The germline V gene has CDR1 SEHNR and CDR2 FQNEAQ (reference sequence). Full variable domain (missing parts from reference TRBV7-9 and TRBJ1-5): DTGVSQNPRHKITKRGQNVTFRCDPISEHNRLYWYRQTLGQGPEFLTYFQNEAQLEKSRLLSDRFSAERPKGSFSTLEIQRTEQGDSAMYLCASSPGTAFNQPQHFGDGTRLSIL.

The CDR3 bases are TGCGCCAGCAGCCTACGGACAGGGAAGGGATCACCCCTCCACTTT. Translating gives CASSLRTGKGSPLHF. The chain uses TRBV5-1 and TRBJ1-6; 8 bases line up with TRBD1. The junction had 10 bases not matched to a gene; V was cut back by 4 bases and J by 10 bases. Germline CDR1 reads SGHRS; CDR2 reads YFSETQ. This CDR3 is 15 amino acids long.

Comments on this clone: Other DNA sequences of this sample code for an identical CDR3. CDR3 DNA: TGCGCCAGCAGCCAAGATCGGGGCCGCGAGCAGTACTTC. This gives the protein CASSQDRGREQYF. The V call is TRBV4-1, the J call TRBJ2-5; perhaps D is TRBD1 or TRBD2 (5 bases each). The J call is in doubt because the DNA end fits TRBJ2-7 better. The CDR3 is 13 amino acids. The germline V gene has CDR1 MGHRA and CDR2 YSYEKL.

The chain combines TRBV28 with TRBJ1-2; 7 bases match TRBD1. CDR3 length: 14 amino acids. CDR1 is MDHEN, CDR2 SYDVKM, per germline. Trimming cost V 7 bases and J 2 bases; bases outside gene matches: 7. The CDR3 DNA sequence: TGTGCCAGCAAACGGGACAGCCAAAACTATGGCTACACCTTC. This codes for CASKRDSQNYGYTF.